The 27 T cell receptor beta chains reported below all come from one sample, sequenced in a study of breast tumors, draining lymph nodes, adjacent tissues. The lymph nodes were axillary draining lymph nodes from breast cancer patients. In TCRdb, the multiplex PCR reads were re-called with MiXCR into one record per CDR3 protein. Of roughly 220,000 distinct CDR3 sequences listed, less than 35% are singletons. Material: axillary lymph node tissue. Source of these receptors: a female donor with breast cancer. Some clones in this sample may be carry-over from other donors' samples.

This clonotype was found many times. The chain joins TRBV7-2 to TRBJ2-3; 14 bases line up with TRBD2. Germline V CDR1 and CDR2: SGHTA, FQGNSA. Trimming removed 2 bases from V and 7 bases from J; junction bases left unmatched: 8. CDR3 length: 17 residues. CDR3 nucleotides: TGTGCCAGCAGCTTATTCATCGGGACTAGCGGGGGTTATACGCAGTATTTT. Its translation is CASSLFIGTSGGYTQYF.

The chain is built from TRBV15 and TRBJ1-2; unclear D gene. The CDR3 is made up of 15 amino acids. In germline, CDR1 is LNHNV, CDR2 YYDKDF (reference sequence). The germline V and J ends were trimmed by 3 bases and 4 bases, with 15 bases remaining between them. The CDR3 bases are TGTGCCACCAGCAGCTTGGGCGGCTCCTCCTATGGCTACACCTTC. Translation gives CATSSLGGSSYGYTF.

This clonotype was counted many times. This rearrangement joins TRBV11-2 to TRBJ2-2; 9 positions match TRBD2. V shed 2 bases and J 3 bases; nucleotides not matched to a gene: 4. This CDR3 has 16 residues. Germline loops: CDR1 SGHAT, CDR2 FQNNGV. The DNA of the CDR3 is TGTGCCAGCAGCTTATTCCTAGCGGGGTACACCGGGGAGCTGTTTTTT. Translating it yields CASSLFLAGYTGELFF.

This clonotype was observed at least ten times. This chain connects TRBV2 to TRBJ2-7; 15 positions agree with TRBD2. The length of the CDR3 is 16 residues. Per the germline V gene, CDR1 is SNHLY and CDR2 is FYNNEI. After removal of 5 bases from V and 1 base from J, the junction contained 3 bases not matched to a gene. CDR3 loop: CASSSGTSGRSYEQYF. CDR3 in DNA: TGTGCCAGCAGTTCCGGGACTAGCGGGAGGTCCTACGAGCAGTACTTC.

The chain links TRBV7-3 to TRBJ1-1, with 9 bases that match TRBD1. Germline CDR1 and CDR2: SGHTA and FQGTGA. The CDR3 runs to 14 residues. V was pared by 4 bases and J by 4 bases, with 4 bases of the junction left unmatched. CDR3 nucleotides: TGTGCCAGCAGCTCACAGGGGGCCGGCACTGAAGCTTTCTTT. The encoded protein is CASSSQGAGTEAFF.

This clonotype was seen ten or more times. The CDR3 spells CSAELGRDRETQYF. Written as DNA, the CDR3 is TGCAGTGCTGAGCTCGGCCGGGACCGAGAGACCCAGTACTTC. The rearrangement links TRBV20-1 to TRBJ2-5; possibly TRBD1 or TRBD2 for D (5 bases each). The ends were cut back, 5 bases at V and 4 bases at J, with 17 bases in the middle. The CDR3 has 14 amino acids. Germline values: CDR1 DFQATT, CDR2 SNEGSKA (reference sequence).

This clonotype came up a few times. A much larger clone differs from this one at a single base, so this may be a read error. The chain employs TRBV20-1 and TRBJ2-7, with a weak D call TRBD1 (6 bases). Germline V lookup: CDR1 DFQATT, CDR2 SNEGSKA (reference sequence). The CDR3 is 13 residues long. For the CDR3, the DNA is TGCAGTGCCGACGACAGGAGCTCCTACGCGCAGTACTTC. It yields the protein CSADDRSSYAQYF.

This clonotype has at least ten counts. V gene TRBV7-2 combines with J gene TRBJ2-1; 7 bases line up with TRBD1. The CDR3 spans 11 residues. Trimming took 7 bases from V and 13 from J; bases not matched to a gene: 7. Germline CDR1 reads SGHTA; CDR2 reads FQGNSA. The CDR3 loop is CASNSGTVQFF. The CDR3 coding sequence is TGTGCCAGCAACTCCGGGACAGTACAGTTCTTC.

CDR3 DNA sequence: TGTGCCAGTAGTCTTGTGACAGACAGTAGAGCCCAGTACTTC. It yields the protein CASSLVTDSRAQYF. The chain combines TRBV19 with TRBJ2-5; D might be TRBD1 (5 bases). The germline V gene encodes CDR1 LNHDA and CDR2 SQIVND (reference sequence). V was shortened by 5 bases and J by 9 bases, with 19 bases between the two germline ends. This CDR3 comprises 14 residues.

Many counts were recorded for this clonotype. The chain is built from TRBV18 and TRBJ1-4; 7 bases fit TRBD1. Trimming at V came to 3 bases and at J to 8 bases, leaving 6 bases not matched to a gene. CDR1 is KGHSH and CDR2 is LQKENI in the germline V gene. The CDR3 has 14 residues. CDR3 DNA: TGTGCCAGCTCACCCGAGGGGGCACGGGAAAAACTGTTTTTT. Protein sequence: CASSPEGAREKLFF.

As concerns this clonotype: Possible read error: a much larger clone is one base away. This chain connects TRBV4-1 to TRBJ2-2; 9 bases match TRBD1. Germline CDR1 is MGHRA and CDR2 is YSYEKL. The ends lost 5 bases at V and 0 bases at J; junction bases unmatched: 4. The CDR3 has 16 residues. CDR3 DNA: TGCGCCAGCAGCACCGGGACAGGGACGAACACCGGGGAGCTGTTTTTT. Translated, it gives CASSTGTGTNTGELFF.

This chain connects TRBV5-1 to TRBJ2-5; 8 nucleotides match TRBD2. The CDR3 is 16 residues long. V shed 4 bases and J 1 base; nucleotides not matched to a gene: 9. Looked up from germline, CDR1 is SGHRS and CDR2 is YFSETQ. The CDR3 region has the DNA TGCGCCAGCAGCCCCGGACTAGCCGACCTCCAAGAGACCCAGTACTTC. It specifies CASSPGLADLQETQYF. Variable domain in full (rest from reference TRBV5-1 and TRBJ2-5): KAGVTQTPRYLIKTRGQQVTLSCSPISGHRSVSWYQQTPGQGLQFLFEYFSETQRNKGNFPGRFSGRQFSNSRSEMNVSTLELGDSALYLCASSPGLADLQETQYFGPGTRLLVL.

This chain uses TRBV20-1 with TRBJ1-5; D possibly corresponds to TRBD1 (5 bases). Germline lookup yields CDR1 DFQATT and CDR2 SNEGSKA (reference sequence). V lost 0 bases and J 6 bases, leaving 15 bases between the germline ends. CDR3 length: 15 amino acids. The CDR3 nucleotides are TGCAGTGCTAGAGATCGGGGGAATGCTGGTCAGCCCCAGCATTTT. Amino acids: CSARDRGNAGQPQHF.

There are many counts of this clonotype. The V gene is TRBV20-1, the J gene TRBJ2-2; D is ambiguous. V lost 3 bases and J lost 6, with 11 bases in between. Germline CDR1 DFQATT, CDR2 SNEGSKA (reference sequence). The CDR3 has 13 amino acids. CDR3 sequence: CSARVLGSGELFF. CDR3 DNA: TGCAGTGCTAGGGTTTTGGGATCCGGGGAGCTGTTTTTT.

Ten or more counts support this clonotype. V usage is TRBV12-3 or TRBV12-4 and J usage is TRBJ2-2, with D uncertain. This CDR3 is 14 amino acids long. V dropped 3 bases and J dropped 7 bases, with 12 bases sitting between them. In nucleotides, the CDR3 is TGTGCCAGCAGTTTGCCCCAATTGGTCGGGGAGCTGTTTTTT. It codes for CASSLPQLVGELFF.

The rearrangement uses TRBV7-2 and TRBJ1-1; D ambiguous. Trimming left V 1 base short and J 9 bases short, with 24 bases between. In germline, CDR1 is SGHTA, CDR2 FQGNSA. There are 17 residues in the CDR3. In DNA form, the CDR3 reads TGTGCCAGCAGCTTAGTAGGTGTCGCGAATGGATTGGCAAAAGCTTTCTTT. This encodes CASSLVGVANGLAKAFF.

Ten or more counts support this clonotype. The rearrangement links TRBV5-1 to TRBJ2-3; maybe TRBD1 (6 bases). V was shortened by 7 bases and J by 1 base, with 16 bases between the two germline ends. The CDR3 contains 15 residues. The germline V gene encodes CDR1 SGHRS and CDR2 YFSETQ. CDR3 region: CASSNGQFRTDTQYF. Here the CDR3 DNA reads TGCGCCAGCTCGAACGGACAGTTTCGCACAGATACGCAGTATTTT.

The table lists this clonotype with many counts. The chain recombines TRBV7-6 with TRBJ1-2; D possibly corresponds to TRBD1 (6 bases). V was pared by 0 bases and J by 8 bases, with 10 bases between. This CDR3 region has 13 residues. CDR1 SGHVS and CDR2 FNYEAQ come from the germline V gene. The chain's CDR3 is CASSLAQGSGYTF. As DNA, the CDR3 is TGTGCCAGCAGCTTAGCACAGGGTAGCGGCTACACCTTC.

This clonotype appeared many times. The genes are TRBV5-1 and TRBJ2-7, with 11 bases identical to TRBD1. The V segment lost 4 bases and the J segment 3 bases; nucleotides outside the gene matches: 21. The CDR3 extends over 20 amino acids. Germline assignment: CDR1 SGHRS and CDR2 YFSETQ. Here the CDR3 reads CASSPDRGLWERRGSYEQYF. For the CDR3, the DNA is TGCGCCAGCAGCCCGGACAGGGGGCTGTGGGAGAGACGCGGTAGCTACGAGCAGTACTTC.

At least ten counts were recorded for this clonotype. The rearrangement joins TRBV15 to TRBJ1-4; D is uncertain. Trimming shortened V by 0 bases and J by 7 bases, and 15 bases separated the two germline ends. This CDR3 has 16 residues. Germline loops: CDR1 LNHNV, CDR2 YYDKDF (reference sequence). CDR3 sequence: CATSRDIGQAGEKLFF. As DNA, the CDR3 is TGTGCCACCAGCAGAGATATTGGGCAGGCCGGTGAAAAACTGTTTTTT.

This clonotype was seen ten or more times. The chain is built from TRBV19 and TRBJ1-2; D unclear. Trimming pared 6 bases from V and 4 bases from J, leaving 18 bases between. This CDR3 contains 15 residues. CDR1 is LNHDA, CDR2 SQIVND, per germline (reference sequence). The CDR3 sequence is CASRNKAGPFYGYTF. CDR3 sequence (DNA): TGTGCCAGTAGAAATAAGGCGGGCCCATTCTATGGCTACACCTTC. Using reference TRBV19 and TRBJ1-2 for the parts outside the CDR3, the full variable domain is DGGITQSPKYLFRKEGQNVTLSCEQNLNHDAMYWYRQDPGQGLRLIYYSQIVNDFQKGDIAEGYSVSREKKESFPLTVTSAQKNPTAFYLCASRNKAGPFYGYTFGSGTRLTVV.

This clonotype was seen many times. The rearrangement joins TRBV7-9 to TRBJ2-1, with 11 positions matching TRBD2. J was trimmed by 7 bases and V by 6 bases; bases with no gene match: 5. Germline V gene data show CDR1 as SEHNR and CDR2 as FQNEAQ (reference sequence). The CDR3 covers 14 residues. CDR3 protein: CASSYSGRGNEQFF. The DNA for the CDR3 is TGTGCCAGCAGTTATAGCGGGAGGGGGAATGAGCAGTTCTTC.

In its sample, this clonotype was seen many times. The rearrangement uses TRBV7-3 and TRBJ2-1, with D uncertain. The V gene lost 1 base and the J gene lost 6 bases, with 10 bases spanning the gap. This CDR3 is 14 amino acids long. Germline CDR1 is SGHTA and CDR2 is FQGTGA. The CDR3 sequence: CASSLISLGNEQFF. As DNA, the CDR3 is TGTGCCAGCAGCTTAATTTCCTTGGGCAATGAGCAGTTCTTC.

The gene calls are TRBV7-2 and TRBJ1-1; TRBD1 is a possible D gene (5 bases). CDR3 size: 13 residues. Germline V CDR1 and CDR2: SGHTA, FQGNSA. With 4 bases removed from V and 1 base from J, the gap between germline ends came to 7 bases. In nucleotides, the CDR3 is TGTGCCAGCAGCTGGACACCGAACACTGAAGCTTTCTTT. Its translation: CASSWTPNTEAFF.

The rearrangement links TRBV7-2 to TRBJ1-2; perhaps TRBD1 as D (6 bases). V was cut by 2 bases and J by 4 bases, with 11 bases left in between. The CDR3 runs to 14 residues. The germline gives CDR1 SGHTA, CDR2 FQGNSA. The DNA of the CDR3 is TGTGCCAGCAGCTTACAGGGACATAGCTATGGCTACACCTTC. This gives the protein CASSLQGHSYGYTF.

This clonotype was seen ten or more times. The genes are TRBV18 and TRBJ1-2; D is undetermined. The CDR3 sequence is 11 residues long. Trimming took off 3 bases at V and 7 bases at J, with 6 bases between the two ends. CDR1 and CDR2 from the germline V gene are KGHSH and LQKENI. CDR3 sequence: CASSPSSGYTF. The CDR3 DNA reads TGTGCCAGCTCACCTTCCTCTGGCTACACCTTC.

About this clonotype: A single base separates this from a much larger clone, so it may be a read error. The chain uses TRBV7-9 and TRBJ2-1; TRBD1 is a possible D gene (5 bases). Trimming pared 2 bases from V and 5 bases from J, leaving 16 bases between. Germline CDR1 SEHNR, CDR2 FQNEAQ (reference sequence). CDR3 length: 16 residues. The CDR3 nucleotides are TGTGCCAGCAGCTTAAGTCAAGGGGTCGGCCACAATGAGCAGTTCTTC. It specifies CASSLSQGVGHNEQFF.